Here is one T cell receptor beta chain with its context. Its cognate antigen is unknown. Trimming took 0 bases from V and 8 from J, leaving 9 bases between them. CDR1 and CDR2 from the germline V gene are SGHRS and YFSETQ. The CDR3 has 13 residues. This PCR relied on a set of 60 Vbeta primers and 13 Jbeta primers. Profiled with immunoSEQ multiplex PCR; TCRdb holds only in-frame clones, not every one. Altogether 200,000 to 250,000 clones are present, about 83% being singletons, with the ten largest covering 1% to 1.5%. This record comes from a study of cytomegalovirus exposure and HLA in healthy donors. Study-level points and caveats: Earlier analysis yielded a pattern in which most TCR beta V segments were productive about 90% or about 30% of the time. A later analysis reportedly found fewer N-insertions in an Asian-associated ancestry cluster than the approximately 700-donor mean.

The origin of this receptor is a human donor in good health. V usage is TRBV5-1 and J usage is TRBJ2-1, with TRBD1 as a possible D gene (5 bases). Sequences were obtained from PBMCs. The CDR3 coding sequence is TGCGCCAGCAGCTTGGATCTAGGGGATGAGCAGTTCTTC. Residues: CASSLDLGDEQFF.